What follows are 21 T cell receptor beta chains derived from one specimen sequenced in a study of blood T cell repertoires in COVID-19. Only in-frame clones appear in the TCRdb table, and some are missing; sequencing was by immunoSEQ multiplex PCR. The table includes a few hundred thousand clones, about four fifths detected once. Source material: PBMCs or T cells enriched from blood (not recorded which). These TCRs come from a man aged 35-49 years who had been exposed to COVID-19.

This clone occurred many times. Here the CDR3 DNA reads TGTGCCATTCGGTTATCAGGGGGCTATGGCTACACCTTC. The encoded protein is CAIRLSGGYGYTF. This chain connects TRBV10-3 to TRBJ1-2; the match to TRBD1 covers 7 bases. The CDR3 extends over 13 amino acids. J gave up 4 bases and V 9 bases, and 8 bases lay outside the gene matches. The germline CDR1 and CDR2 sequences are ENHRY and SYGVKD.

As DNA, the CDR3 is TGTGCCAGCAGCTTAGGGGGGGTGGCGGGAGCGGTGGGAGAGACCCAGTACTTC. The encoded protein is CASSLGGVAGAVGETQYF. The chain joins TRBV7-2 to TRBJ2-5; 7 bases are a match to TRBD2. The V gene end was trimmed by 1 base and the J gene end by 4 bases; junction bases not matched to a gene: 15. CDR1 and CDR2 (germline): SGHTA, FQGNSA. The CDR3 has 18 amino acids.

The V and J genes are TRBV5-4 and TRBJ2-2; no firm D call. The CDR3 sequence is 15 residues long. V was cut by 0 bases and J by 1 base, with 7 bases left in between. CDR1 and CDR2 from the germline V gene are SGHNT and YYREEE (reference sequence). In DNA, the CDR3 is TGTGCCAGCAGCTTGGACCTAGAGAACACCGGGGAGCTGTTTTTT. Protein: CASSLDLENTGELFF.

CDR3 in DNA: TGTGCCAGCAGCTTGTGGCGACTAGCGGGAGTCTGGGGTACCGGGGAGCTGTTTTTT. Its protein is CASSLWRLAGVWGTGELFF. This rearrangement joins TRBV5-6 to TRBJ2-2; 12 bases are a match to TRBD2. The CDR3 runs 19 residues. V was clipped by 1 base and J by 5 bases; unmatched bases: 12. Germline lookup yields CDR1 SGHDT and CDR2 YYEEEE.

The V call is TRBV7-2, the J call TRBJ1-2; D is unresolved. The CDR3 runs 13 residues. The germline gives CDR1 SGHTA, CDR2 FQGNSA. The CDR3 region has the DNA TGTTCGAGCGCTATCGCGTCGGTGGATGGCTACACCTTC. Translating gives CSSAIASVDGYTF.

The rearrangement joins TRBV7-9 to TRBJ2-3; a weak D match, TRBD2 (6 bases). V was pared by 7 bases and J by 1 base, with 12 bases between. The CDR3 loop spans 14 amino acids. Germline values: CDR1 SEHNR, CDR2 FQNEAQ (reference sequence). The CDR3 bases are TGTGCCAGCACTCTGGGAGGTGGCACAGATACGCAGTATTTT. This codes for CASTLGGGTDTQYF.

This chain links TRBV15 with TRBJ2-1; TRBD2 is a possible D gene (6 bases). Germline loops: CDR1 LNHNV, CDR2 YYDKDF (reference sequence). V lost 0 bases, J lost 3 bases, and 15 bases lay in between. The CDR3 length is 17 residues. CDR3 loop: CATSREAGSRVYNEQFF. As DNA, the CDR3 is TGTGCCACCAGCAGAGAAGCCGGGAGCAGAGTCTACAATGAGCAGTTCTTC.

This clone was detected a few times. The genes are TRBV2 and TRBJ2-2; D gene ambiguous. V was clipped by 0 bases and J by 5 bases, with 7 bases between them. CDR3 size: 14 residues. Germline values: CDR1 SNHLY, CDR2 FYNNEI. The CDR3 region is CASSEAKLTGELFF. The DNA for the CDR3 is TGTGCCAGCAGTGAAGCGAAACTGACCGGGGAGCTGTTTTTT.

The chain combines TRBV13 with TRBJ2-7; perhaps TRBD1 as D (5 bases). The CDR3 contains 14 residues. The germline V gene encodes CDR1 PRHDT and CDR2 FYEKMQ (reference sequence). V was clipped by 3 bases and J by 2 bases, with 11 bases between them. CDR3 loop: CASSLGLGTYEQYF. CDR3 nucleotide sequence: TGTGCCAGCAGCTTGGGGCTTGGGACCTACGAGCAGTACTTC.

The gene calls are TRBV18 and TRBJ2-4; 10 bases map to TRBD1. Trimming took 0 bases from V and 3 from J; bases not matched to a gene: 2. CDR3 length equals 16 residues. The V gene's germline CDR1 is KGHSH and CDR2 LQKENI. The CDR3 bases are TGTGCCAGCTCACCACCGGACAGGGGGGGCAAAAACATTCAGTACTTC. The encoded protein is CASSPPDRGGKNIQYF.

The chain uses TRBV28 and TRBJ2-7, with 10 positions matching TRBD1. This CDR3 has 14 amino acids. After removal of 6 bases from V and 2 bases from J, the junction contained 4 bases not matched to a gene. Germline CDR1 MDHEN, CDR2 SYDVKM. The CDR3 spells CASSPGTGAYEQYF. DNA of the CDR3: TGTGCCAGCAGCCCGGGGACAGGGGCCTACGAGCAGTACTTC.

CDR3 coding DNA: TGTGCCAGCAGACCTGCACGGGGAGTCGCTTCACCCCTCCACTTT. Translation gives CASRPARGVASPLHF. The rearrangement uses TRBV6-5 and TRBJ1-6; no reliable D call. V lost 6 bases to trimming and J lost 9 bases, with 18 bases between them. Germline assignment: CDR1 MNHEY and CDR2 SVGAGI. This CDR3 contains 15 residues.

This clone was seen a handful of times. CDR3 in DNA: TGTGCCAGCAGTGCAAGACAGGGGGCGATCGGGGAGCTGTTTTTT. Protein sequence: CASSARQGAIGELFF. The chain employs TRBV2 and TRBJ2-2; 10 bases fit TRBD1. Germline V gene lookup returns CDR1 SNHLY and CDR2 FYNNEI. There are 15 residues in the CDR3. V dropped 4 bases and J dropped 7; count of bases not matched to a gene: 6.

The rearrangement joins TRBV30 to TRBJ2-7; D gene unclear. The V gene's germline CDR1 is GTSNPN and CDR2 SVGIG (reference sequence). The germline V and J ends were trimmed by 0 bases and 3 bases, with 6 bases remaining between them. The CDR3 loop spans 12 amino acids. CDR3 nucleotides: TGTGCCTGGAGTGTACGCGGCTACGAGCAGTACTTC. The encoded protein is CAWSVRGYEQYF.

The chain is built from TRBV6-2 or TRBV6-3 and TRBJ1-1; D call uncertain. This CDR3 is built from 12 residues. In germline, CDR1 is MNHEY, CDR2 SVGEGT. Trimming pared 5 bases from V and 8 bases from J, leaving 12 bases between. The CDR3 reads CASSQVSGEAFF. The DNA of the CDR3 is TGTGCCAGCAGTCAAGTATCGGGGGAAGCTTTCTTT.

This chain uses TRBV3-1 (or the pseudogene TRBV3-2) with TRBJ1-1; D not certain. This CDR3 is 13 amino acids long. V dropped 1 base and J dropped 2 bases, with 5 bases sitting between them. The germline gives CDR1 LGHDT, CDR2 YNNKEL (reference sequence). The CDR3, as DNA: TGTGCCAGCAGCCAAGTGGGCAACACTGAAGCTTTCTTT. This gives the protein CASSQVGNTEAFF.

V is TRBV2 and J is TRBJ2-3, with 12 bases that match TRBD2. The CDR3 consists of 19 residues. J lost 4 bases, V lost 5 bases, and 16 bases had no gene match. Germline V gives CDR1 SNHLY, CDR2 FYNNEI. CDR3 in amino acids: CASSHRGITSGGIPDTQYF. Here the CDR3 DNA reads TGTGCCAGCAGTCACAGGGGGATCACTAGCGGGGGGATCCCAGATACGCAGTATTTT.

The chain links TRBV6-5 to TRBJ2-2; D gene uncertain. Germline CDR1 and CDR2: MNHEY and SVGAGI. CDR3 length: 13 residues. The V and J ends lost 0 bases and 7 bases respectively, with 6 bases between them. The CDR3 region has the DNA TGTGCCAGCAGTTACTCATTCCACGGGGAGCTGTTTTTT. Translation: CASSYSFHGELFF.

This clone came up once. This chain joins TRBV28 and TRBJ1-1; 9 nucleotides match TRBD1. Germline lookup yields CDR1 MDHEN and CDR2 SYDVKM. CDR3 length: 15 residues. V was clipped by 5 bases and J by 1 base; unmatched bases: 5. CDR3 loop: CASSTGGARNTEAFF. DNA of the CDR3: TGTGCCAGCAGTACAGGGGGCGCAAGGAACACTGAAGCTTTCTTT.

In its sample, this clone was seen once. V usage is TRBV30 and J usage is TRBJ2-1; possible D gene TRBD2, 5 bases. The CDR3 sequence is 14 residues long. The germline gives CDR1 GTSNPN, CDR2 SVGIG (reference sequence). V was clipped by 4 bases and J by 0 bases, with 10 bases between them. DNA for the CDR3: TGTGCCTGGACAAGACTAAGCTCCTACAATGAGCAGTTCTTC. This translates into CAWTRLSSYNEQFF.

There are a few counts of this clone. The chain has TRBV6-5 and TRBJ1-2; 7 positions match TRBD1. The CDR3 loop spans 14 amino acids. V was pared by 3 bases and J by 6 bases, with 7 bases of the junction left unmatched. CDR1 is MNHEY and CDR2 is SVGAGI in the germline V gene. This CDR3 is CASSYNPGGNGYTF. The CDR3 DNA sequence: TGTGCCAGCAGTTATAATCCAGGGGGAAATGGCTACACCTTC.